This T cell receptor beta chain appears in the sequencing data of a study of cytomegalovirus exposure and HLA in healthy donors (TCRdb year 2017). Background for the entire study: An earlier analysis of 587 of the donors reported 276 Gb of sequence data and 95 million to 140 million unique TCR beta sequences obtained from some 200 million T cells. An earlier analysis of approximately 640 of the donors applied high-throughput TCR beta sequencing to assess whether each TCR beta V gene segment acted as functional or pseudogenic. Every repertoire in the discovery cohort had been generated on one and the same sequencing platform. The later analysis used no new phenotypic data to find candidate immune exposures, relying instead on TCR beta sequences and their occurrence across donors. HLA typing included class I and class II loci at four-digit resolution. The number of donors typed differed by locus, with 629-630 for A, B, C, DRB1 and DQB1, roughly 550 for DQA1, under 610 for DPA1, and 472 for DPB1. On average, approximately 250,000 unique TCR beta nucleotide sequences were sequenced per donor among about 400 genotyped donors of the cohort, with 15% to 20% of those sequences being non-productive. About 300 gigabases of sequencing data and 70 million to 85 million unique TCR sequences were included in an early release covering around 650 HLA-typed donors. Alongside the repertoire data, information on donor age, sex, ethnicity and CMV serostatus was compiled. The study aimed to test whether signatures of past pathogen exposure could be identified by cataloging public T cell receptors. Using immunosequencing, the study profiled T cell repertoires from approximately 700 subjects and related those repertoires to cytomegalovirus serostatus. Along with the roughly 700-subject first cohort, a separate validation cohort of more than 90 different subjects was used. Four or five DR-DQ haplotypes were handled as single units for association and clustering because linkage in the cohort was strong. To predict cytomegalovirus infection status, the study brought together high-throughput TCR immunosequencing, statistical association of individual TCRs with disease status, and machine learning. In a later analysis, previously published TCR beta repertoires from roughly 710 donors were re-analyzed and high-resolution HLA genotyping was added so that TCR occurrence patterns could be studied. Of the roughly 420 genotyped donors, 65% to 90% were placed in the genetic ancestry cluster associated with self-reported Caucasian donors. A later genetic analysis took genome-wide SNP genotypes for about 55% of the 666 donors and used that subset as a discovery cohort.

The research as a whole found: A further reported finding was that TCR beta sequences accurately predicted the HLA-A and HLA-B alleles for most subjects in the first cohort. A few of the identified cytomegalovirus-associated TCR beta chains were confirmed in vitro to be specific for cytomegalovirus antigens. Most TCR sequences were seen in very few donors, while some public TCRs were found in many individuals. A group of highly shared sequence variants was considered likely to be a technical artifact of the sequencing pipeline. The authors suggested that the approach could potentially be generalized to other disease states and immunological phenotypes. In the study, around 150 TCR beta chains were listed as associated with cytomegalovirus. When HLA alleles, especially DR and DQ, strongly co-occurred, attributing TCR associations to individual alleles was difficult. Sequencing depth was assumed to be roughly uniform across donors in the presence/absence analyses, though that assumption may not hold. In a later analysis, several top co-occurrence clusters were reported to appear linked to parvovirus B19, influenza, CMV and Epstein-Barr virus. Specific HLA alleles were associated with 15,000 to 20,000 TCR beta sequences at a false discovery rate of 0.05 in a later analysis. Compared with the approximately 710-donor mean, donors in an Asian-associated ancestry cluster had fewer N-insertions in productive TCRs, according to a later genetic analysis. Compared with equally common non-associated chains, HLA-associated TCR beta chains in a later analysis were more clonally expanded and had lower generation probabilities. Some IMGT-functional V segments, including TRBV6-2 and TRBV6-3, could not be told apart with the 87-base-pair reads, so those segments were excluded. According to a later analysis, most CMV-associated TCR beta chains appeared to be HLA-restricted, and the HLA associations seemed to be driven largely by CMV exposure. The cohort was sequenced for TCR beta chains only, and without alpha or paired-chain data the features that could be detected were limited. CMV serostatus was the only immune exposure information available for the cohort. According to a later analysis, TCR association rates differed among HLA loci, with DRB1 alleles showing the most associated TCRs and HLA-C alleles showing the fewest. The classifier was reported to diagnose cytomegalovirus status with high specificity and sensitivity in both the original and validation cohorts. An earlier analysis of some 590 of the donors showed that most TCR beta V segments appeared in productive rearrangements either about 87% or about 30% of the time, which broadly matched IMGT annotations. Over 15 rarely observed V segments, including chromosome 9 orphons, were excluded from the earlier analysis of about 600 of the donors because counts were too low. Correlated functional status among segregating V segments might reflect linkage disequilibrium, but an unknown experimental factor could not be ruled out. HLA typing was unavailable for some donors at each locus, so association tests used only the typed subset. V-gene and J-gene trimming of TCR beta chains was associated with a missense DCLRE1C variant in a later genetic analysis, and the association was replicated in an independent cohort.

The germline V gene encodes CDR1 SGHTS and CDR2 YDEGEE. Trimming accounts for 9 bases at V and 6 bases at J, while the number of junction bases matched to no gene is 8. The cysteine opens and the phenylalanine closes a CDR3 of 12 amino acids. The only DNA kept is the CDR3, 36 bases in frame from the first base. The cohort consisted of 666 healthy bone marrow donors. At the time of sampling, every cohort member was nominally healthy, though immune exposures that went unrecorded were likely present. The donor was CMV seronegative and belonged to the group of 350 to 400 seronegative cohort members. Every donor gave a peripheral blood sample, and the peripheral blood mononuclear cells from that sample were used for TCR beta sequencing. The Qiagen DNeasy Blood Extraction Kit was used to extract genomic DNA from the blood cell samples. With regard to this clone: What antigen it recognizes has not been identified. No per-base quality is available; no much larger clone lies one base away.

The library was produced with the immunoSEQ multiplex PCR assay. For the multiplex PCR, a mixture combining 60 forward primers for TCR Vbeta segments and 13 reverse primers for TCR Jbeta segments was used. Amplification of the CDR3 region of rearranged TCR beta genes was performed with a multiplex PCR assay on genomic DNA. On the Illumina HiSeq System, the amplified TCR beta libraries were sequenced as 87-base-pair reads. Per the source publication's procedure: A later analysis tallied roughly 80 million unique TCR beta chains across the approximately 670 repertoires, and about 10 million of those chains were shared by two or more donors. Raw reads were error-corrected and collapsed into unique sequences by a nearest-neighbor algorithm in which closely related sequences were merged to remove PCR and sequencing errors. V, D and J gene segments were assigned by aligning CDR3 sequences to IMGT reference sequences. Each retained sequence needed at least a six-nucleotide match to both a V gene segment and a J gene segment. Rearrangements were called productive when the CDR3 lacked stop codons and stayed in frame with V and J; all others were non-productive. Following IMGT convention, CDR3 was defined as the stretch from the second conserved V-encoded cysteine up to the conserved J-encoded phenylalanine. In an earlier analysis of just under 600 of the donors, sequences lacking an unambiguous match to a single V gene segment were excluded. An earlier analysis of around 600 of the donors classified V segments as functional when productive rearrangements were above 56.7% and as segregating when the standard deviation between donors was above 5%. A statistical classification framework was developed to diagnose cytomegalovirus status using the catalog of TCR beta chain sequences. In a later analysis, V and J genes were assigned by comparing TCR nucleotide sequences against IMGT/GENE-DB human TR gene sequences. In a later analysis, CDR3 sequences and most-parsimonious VDJ recombination scenarios were assigned using the TCRdist pipeline. In a later analysis, each TCR beta chain was defined by its CDR3 amino acid sequence together with its V-gene family, and reads lacking a unique V-gene family were excluded. To address suspected cross-contamination and a sequencing artifact, a later analysis removed around 590 highly shared, low-generation-probability nucleotide sequences. For each public chain, a later analysis derived a clonal expansion index from normalized ranks of inferred template counts within each repertoire. In a later analysis, generation probabilities were computed with a VDJ recombination model fitted to out-of-frame rearrangements, and the resulting probabilities were checked against IGoR. A later analysis scored TCR-TCR, TCR-HLA and TCR-CMV co-occurrence with hypergeometric tests, applying a repertoire-size bias correction to TCR pairs. False discovery rates were estimated in a later analysis by permuting HLA or CMV assignments 20 times. In a later analysis, co-occurring TCRs were grouped with DBSCAN, and TCRdist sequence similarity was added when clustering was performed within HLA-allele-positive subsets. For co-occurrence clustering, repertoires with fewer than 30,000 or more than 120,000 public chains were excluded, along with four or five repertoires with anomalous nucleotide sharing. TCRdb mirrors the immuneACCESS table, restricted to in-frame sequences. Some clones are absent from its copies; in checked studies, under half trace to an unresolved V gene, and the reason for the others is unknown. V, J and clone size are taken as reported in that table, and D and trimming were inferred from the DNA itself. The sample has about 160,000 clones on record, under 90% of them singletons. The top ten constitute approximately 1.9% of the sample.

The rearrangement joined TRBV5-8 to TRBJ1-1; 7 nucleotides in the junction match TRBD1. Sample: PBMCs. This sequence was found in a young man in good health and CMV-seronegative. The CDR3 region reads CATNYRGPEAFF. DNA sequence: TGTGCCACCAATTACAGGGGCCCTGAAGCTTTCTTT.